The rows below give T cell receptor beta chains drawn from one sample of a study of CD8+CD57+ T cells in acquired aplastic anemia. TCRdb analysed the reads with MiXCR anew, one entry per CDR3 protein. The data hold about 210,000 distinct CDR3 sequences, with about 59% observed a single time. The specimen sequenced was sorted CD4+, CD8+, or CD8+CD57+ T cells (not recorded which) from PBMCs. Receptors were obtained from a human donor in good health. Both conserved end residues are part of each CDR3. A D gene is named only where the DNA matches it firmly. Not all rows give a size; the values are once, few, many and, for expanded clones, a class.

clone_size: .
j_call: TRBJ1-6
d_call: .
v_call: TRBV2
cdr3_length: 16
cdr3_nt: TGTGCCAGCAGTGTAAGCACTAGCGGGGGGAATTCACCCCTCCACTTT
cdr3_aa: CASSVSTSGGNSPLHF

clone_size: .
j_call: TRBJ2-3
d_call: .
v_call: TRBV20-1
cdr3_length: 10
cdr3_nt: TGCAGTGTGGGCACAGATACGCAGTATTTT
cdr3_aa: CSVGTDTQYF

clone_size: once
j_call: TRBJ2-5
d_call: TRBD2
v_call: TRBV25-1
cdr3_length: 16
cdr3_nt: TGTGCCAGCAGTCCCCTAGCGGGAGCGCTCCAAGAGACCCAGTACTTC
cdr3_aa: CASSPLAGALQETQYF

clone_size: .
j_call: TRBJ2-1
d_call: TRBD1
v_call: TRBV7-3
cdr3_length: 14
cdr3_nt: TGTGCTAGCAGTCCAGGACAGGCCTCCAATGAGCAGTTCTTC
cdr3_aa: CASSPGQASNEQFF

clone_size: many
j_call: TRBJ2-5
d_call: TRBD2
v_call: TRBV4-1
cdr3_length: 17
cdr3_nt: TGCGCCAGCAGCCAAGAGGTGGCGGGGGTGAATCAAGAGACCCAGTACTTC
cdr3_aa: CASSQEVAGVNQETQYF

clone_size: .
j_call: TRBJ1-2
d_call: TRBD1
v_call: TRBV6-1
cdr3_length: 15
cdr3_nt: TGTGCCAGCAGTCGGGACAGCTCCCTAAACTATGGCTACACCTTC
cdr3_aa: CASSRDSSLNYGYTF

clone_size: .
j_call: TRBJ2-3
d_call: .
v_call: TRBV4-2
cdr3_length: 14
cdr3_nt: TGTGCCAGCAGCTTGGTGGAGGGAGTGAGAACGCAGTATTTT
cdr3_aa: CASSLVEGVRTQYF

clone_size: few
j_call: TRBJ2-1
d_call: .
v_call: TRBV29-1
cdr3_length: 13
cdr3_nt: TGCAGCGTTGAAGTCCCGGGCTCCAATGAGCAGTTCTTC
cdr3_aa: CSVEVPGSNEQFF

clone_size: .
j_call: TRBJ2-7
d_call: TRBD1
v_call: TRBV5-5
cdr3_length: 14
cdr3_nt: TGTGCCAGCAGCTCAAAGGACAGGGGCTACGAGCAGTACTTC
cdr3_aa: CASSSKDRGYEQYF

clone_size: .
j_call: TRBJ2-6
d_call: TRBD2
v_call: TRBV20-1
cdr3_length: 16
cdr3_nt: TGCAGTGCCCCTGGGGGGGGGAATAATGGGGCCAACGTCCTGACTTTC
cdr3_aa: CSAPGGGNNGANVLTF

clone_size: .
j_call: TRBJ1-1
d_call: .
v_call: TRBV7-2
cdr3_length: 13
cdr3_nt: TGTGCCTCAACGGACAGCATAAACACTGAAGCTTTCTTT
cdr3_aa: CASTDSINTEAFF

clone_size: many
j_call: TRBJ1-5
d_call: .
v_call: TRBV2
cdr3_length: 15
cdr3_nt: TGTGCCAGCACCCCTGGGGACCTTAGCAATCAGCCCCAGCATTTT
cdr3_aa: CASTPGDLSNQPQHF

clone_size: .
j_call: TRBJ2-7
d_call: .
v_call: TRBV6-1
cdr3_length: 15
cdr3_nt: TGTGCCAGCAGTGTCCTCCGGGTCGGGACCTACGAGCAGTACTTC
cdr3_aa: CASSVLRVGTYEQYF

clone_size: .
j_call: TRBJ1-6
d_call: TRBD1
v_call: TRBV6-9
cdr3_length: 14
cdr3_nt: TGTGCCAGCAGTGAAGCCAACAGGGGTACACCCCTCCACTTT
cdr3_aa: CASSEANRGTPLHF

clone_size: .
j_call: TRBJ1-2
d_call: .
v_call: TRBV29-1
cdr3_length: 14
cdr3_nt: TGCAGCGTTCCCCGGGGGGGACGAGGCTATGGCTACACCTTC
cdr3_aa: CSVPRGGRGYGYTF

clone_size: few
j_call: TRBJ1-6
d_call: .
v_call: TRBV9
cdr3_length: 14
cdr3_nt: TGTGCCAGCAGCGTAGACCCGGGGGATTCACCCCTCCACTTT
cdr3_aa: CASSVDPGDSPLHF

clone_size: many
j_call: TRBJ2-1
d_call: .
v_call: TRBV12-3/TRBV12-4
cdr3_length: 13
cdr3_nt: TGTGCCAGCAGCCCGGGACACTACAATGAGCAGTTCTTC
cdr3_aa: CASSPGHYNEQFF

clone_size: .
j_call: TRBJ1-1
d_call: .
v_call: TRBV7-3
cdr3_length: 12
cdr3_nt: TGTGCCAGCAGGCCCGAGGGGGGCGAAGCTTTCTTT
cdr3_aa: CASRPEGGEAFF

clone_size: .
j_call: TRBJ2-1
d_call: .
v_call: TRBV7-9
cdr3_length: 12
cdr3_nt: TGTGCCAGCAGCTTGGTCGCGCACACTCAGTTCTTC
cdr3_aa: CASSLVAHTQFF

clone_size: .
j_call: TRBJ2-1
d_call: TRBD1
v_call: TRBV7-6
cdr3_length: 14
cdr3_nt: TGTGCCAGCAGCTCGACAGGGTCCTCCTACGAGCAGTTCTTC
cdr3_aa: CASSSTGSSYEQFF

clone_size: .
j_call: TRBJ2-5
d_call: .
v_call: TRBV7-7
cdr3_length: 13
cdr3_nt: TGTGCTAGCAGCTTGGGCAGTTTAGAGACCCAGTACTTC
cdr3_aa: CASSLGSLETQYF

clone_size: many
j_call: TRBJ1-5
d_call: TRBD1
v_call: TRBV7-3
cdr3_length: 17
cdr3_nt: TGTGCCAGCAGCTTAAAACCGGACAGGGGATGGGGTCAGCCCCAGCATTTT
cdr3_aa: CASSLKPDRGWGQPQHF

clone_size: many
j_call: TRBJ2-7
d_call: .
v_call: TRBV7-6
cdr3_length: 13
cdr3_nt: TGTGCCAGCAGCTCGGGACGGACCTACGAGCAGTACTTC
cdr3_aa: CASSSGRTYEQYF

clone_size: once
j_call: TRBJ1-1
d_call: .
v_call: TRBV24-1
cdr3_length: 14
cdr3_nt: TGTGCCACCAGTGATCCAGGGATGAACACTGAAGCTTTCTTT
cdr3_aa: CATSDPGMNTEAFF